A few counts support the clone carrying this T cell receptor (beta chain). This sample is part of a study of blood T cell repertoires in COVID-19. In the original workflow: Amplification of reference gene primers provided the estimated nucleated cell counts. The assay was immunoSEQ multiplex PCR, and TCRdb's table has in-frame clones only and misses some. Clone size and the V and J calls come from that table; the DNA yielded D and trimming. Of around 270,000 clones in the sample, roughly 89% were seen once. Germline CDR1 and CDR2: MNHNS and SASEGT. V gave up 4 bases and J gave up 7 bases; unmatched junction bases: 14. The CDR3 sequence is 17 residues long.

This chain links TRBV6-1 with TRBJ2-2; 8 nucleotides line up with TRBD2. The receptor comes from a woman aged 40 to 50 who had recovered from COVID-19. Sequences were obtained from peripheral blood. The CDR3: CASSGRPGTSASGELFF. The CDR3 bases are TGTGCCAGCAGTGGGCGTCCCGGGACTAGTGCAAGCGGGGAGCTGTTTTTT.